This entry lists 23 T cell receptor beta chains sequenced from one sample in a study of cytomegalovirus exposure and HLA in healthy donors. PCR employed 60 Vbeta and 13 Jbeta primers. Measured with immunoSEQ multiplex PCR; TCRdb has only the in-frame clones, and not every one. The profile covers around 99,000 clones, with roughly 70% appearing a single time and 14% taken by the ten largest. Sequencing input: PBMCs. The receptors here all came from a woman in her thirties or forties in good health and CMV-seropositive.

The V and J genes are TRBV4-1 and TRBJ1-3, with 8 bases matching TRBD1. The CDR3 spans 18 residues. Trimming removed 1 base from V and 3 bases from J; junction bases left unmatched: 11. Per germline, CDR1 MGHRA and CDR2 YSYEKL. CDR3: CASSQARDRILFGNTIYF. CDR3 nucleotide sequence: TGCGCCAGCAGCCAAGCCCGGGACAGGATTTTATTTGGAAACACCATATATTTT.

The chain carries TRBV18 and TRBJ1-1; maybe TRBD1 (6 bases). Trimming shortened V by 6 bases and J by 0 bases, and 8 bases separated the two germline ends. CDR1 and CDR2 (germline): KGHSH, LQKENI. There are 13 residues in the CDR3. The CDR3 loop reads CASSEGVNTEAFF. The CDR3, as DNA: TGTGCCAGCTCTGAGGGGGTGAACACTGAAGCTTTCTTT.

The J gene is TRBJ2-1, the V gene TRBV4-2, with 10 bases identical to TRBD2. The trim removed 4 bases at V and 12 bases at J, leaving 6 bases unmatched. CDR3 length: 13 residues. Germline V gene data show CDR1 as LGHNA and CDR2 as YNFKEQ. CDR3 in amino acids: CASSPDKRGGQFF. For the CDR3, the DNA is TGTGCCAGCAGCCCCGACAAGCGGGGGGGGCAGTTCTTC.

This chain joins TRBV2 and TRBJ2-3; 8 nucleotides agree with TRBD2. From germline, CDR1 is SNHLY and CDR2 FYNNEI. Unmatched junction bases numbered 6, after V lost 8 bases and J lost 2 bases. The CDR3 extends over 14 amino acids. DNA for the CDR3: TGTGCCAGCGTACGGGGGGGCGACACAGATACGCAGTATTTT. The encoded protein is CASVRGGDTDTQYF.

This clone was seen just once. V gene TRBV4-3 combines with J gene TRBJ2-3; 7 positions match TRBD2. Germline values: CDR1 LGHNA, CDR2 YSLEER. The CDR3 runs 14 residues. The J segment lost 5 bases and the V segment lost 3 bases, leaving 5 bases of the junction unmatched. CDR3 sequence: CASSQGLPGDTQYF. In DNA, the CDR3 is TGCGCCAGCAGCCAGGGACTACCGGGAGATACGCAGTATTTT.

Here the CDR3 reads CASSILAGGHNEQFF. The CDR3 DNA reads as TGCGCCAGCAGCATACTAGCGGGGGGGCACAATGAGCAGTTCTTC. The rearrangement links TRBV5-1 to TRBJ2-1, with 13 bases lining up with TRBD2. Trimming cost V 4 bases and J 5 bases; bases outside gene matches: 3. CDR3 length: 15 amino acids. Looked up from germline, CDR1 is SGHRS and CDR2 is YFSETQ.

As regards this clone: An end of the junction does not agree with germline; a read error may underlie this. This chain's CDR3 is CTSSLLAGGPETQYF. DNA of the CDR3: TGTACCAGCAGTTTACTGGCGGGGGGGCCGGAGACCCAGTACTTC. This chain connects TRBV27 to TRBJ2-5; TRBD2 aligns across 9 bases. CDR3 length: 15 residues. Germline V gene sequence: CDR1 MNHEY, CDR2 SMNVEV (reference sequence).

V usage is TRBV13 and J usage is TRBJ2-5; a possible D gene is TRBD2 (6 bases). Germline loops: CDR1 PRHDT, CDR2 FYEKMQ (reference sequence). This CDR3 comprises 14 residues. Trimming stripped 6 bases from V and 6 bases from J, with 17 bases between. The CDR3 DNA follows: TGTGCCAGCAGTCTAGTGGGGGGTGCCCAGACCCAGTACTTC. This codes for CASSLVGGAQTQYF.

The CDR3 region has the DNA TGTGCTAGTGGTTCAGACAGGTTTAATGAAAAACTGTTTTTT. This encodes CASGSDRFNEKLFF. The V and J genes are TRBV12-5 and TRBJ1-4; D is possibly TRBD1 (6 bases). The ends were cut back, 4 bases at V and 4 bases at J, with 10 bases in the middle. The CDR3 covers 14 residues. The germline V gene encodes CDR1 LGHNT and CDR2 FRNRAP.

This clone was counted once. This chain links TRBV25-1 with TRBJ1-1; D is ambiguous. The CDR3 extends over 15 amino acids. The germline gives CDR1 MGHDK, CDR2 SYGVNS. V was pared by 1 base and J by 1 base, with 10 bases between. The CDR3 region is CASSELEAENTEAFF. The CDR3 nucleotides are TGTGCCAGCAGTGAATTGGAGGCAGAGAACACTGAAGCTTTCTTT.

The chain combines TRBV6-5 with TRBJ1-2; D is ambiguous. V lost 0 bases, J lost 8 bases, and 13 bases lay in between. Germline-derived CDR1 and CDR2 are MNHEY and SVGAGI. This CDR3 comprises 14 residues. The CDR3 reads CASSYSSSGNGYTF. In nucleotides, the CDR3 is TGTGCCAGCAGTTACTCTTCTTCGGGGAACGGCTACACCTTC.

V and J are TRBV2 and TRBJ1-5; TRBD1 aligns across 7 bases. Germline values: CDR1 SNHLY, CDR2 FYNNEI. The CDR3 length is 14 residues. Losses at the gene ends were 5 bases for V and 7 bases for J; bases not matched to a gene: 8. The DNA of the CDR3 is TGTGCCAGCAGTAAAGAGGGGGCAAGGCAGCCCCAGCATTTT. As protein: CASSKEGARQPQHF.

This clone was recorded only once. The chain combines TRBV10-3 with TRBJ2-7; D might be TRBD2 (5 bases). The CDR3 covers 15 residues. V was pared by 2 bases and J by 2 bases, with 13 bases between. The germline V gene encodes CDR1 ENHRY and CDR2 SYGVKD. This chain's CDR3 is CAISEDPGYTYEQYF. CDR3 DNA sequence: TGTGCCATCAGTGAGGACCCGGGGTATACCTACGAGCAGTACTTC.

The rearrangement joins TRBV19 to TRBJ1-6, with TRBD1 matching over 7 bases. The CDR3 is 13 amino acids. J lost 6 bases, V lost 9 bases, and 5 bases had no gene match. Germline values: CDR1 LNHDA, CDR2 SQIVND (reference sequence). In DNA form, the CDR3 reads TGTGCCAGCGGGGACAGACCTAATTCACCCCTCCACTTT. Amino acids: CASGDRPNSPLHF.

The chain recombines TRBV5-1 with TRBJ2-7, with TRBD1 matching over 10 bases. Trimming at V came to 0 bases and at J to 0 bases, leaving 0 bases not matched to a gene. Germline CDR1 is SGHRS and CDR2 is YFSETQ. The CDR3 is 15 amino acids. This CDR3 reads CASSLGQGASYEQYF. As DNA, the CDR3 is TGCGCCAGCAGCTTGGGACAGGGGGCCTCCTACGAGCAGTACTTC.

J is TRBJ2-1 and V is TRBV9; 9 bases map to TRBD2. The germline CDR1 and CDR2 sequences are SGDLS and YYNGEE. V was clipped by 3 bases and J by 4 bases; unmatched bases: 8. The CDR3 is made up of 16 amino acids. The CDR3 DNA follows: TGTGCCAGCAGCGACCTGCGGGGGGGCCTATACAATGAGCAGTTCTTC. Translating it yields CASSDLRGGLYNEQFF.

This chain connects TRBV5-8 to TRBJ1-6, with D unresolved. Germline CDR1 reads SGHTS; CDR2 reads YDEGEE. With 0 bases removed from V and 0 bases from J, the gap between germline ends came to 10 bases. The CDR3 sequence is 17 residues long. CDR3 protein: CASSLGPPSSYNSPLHF. For the CDR3, the DNA is TGTGCCAGCAGCTTGGGTCCTCCGAGCTCCTATAATTCACCCCTCCACTTT.

This clone was counted only a few times. The chain links TRBV2 to TRBJ2-4, with 11 positions matching TRBD1. Germline-derived CDR1 and CDR2 are SNHLY and FYNNEI. The CDR3 runs to 19 residues. V dropped 7 bases and J dropped 1; count of bases not matched to a gene: 15. CDR3 residues: CASKASGTGGRWAKNIQYF. The CDR3 coding sequence is TGTGCCAGCAAAGCTTCCGGGACAGGGGGTCGGTGGGCCAAAAACATTCAGTACTTC.

This clone was observed a handful of times. The chain recombines TRBV12-5 with TRBJ2-7; 7 bases are a match to TRBD1. CDR3 length equals 15 residues. Germline lookup yields CDR1 LGHNT and CDR2 FRNRAP. With 3 bases clipped from V and 3 bases from J, the junction kept 8 bases outside the gene matches. CDR3 region: CASGFPETGVYEQYF. The CDR3 DNA is TGTGCTAGTGGTTTTCCGGAAACAGGGGTCTACGAGCAGTACTTC.

The chain uses TRBV15 and TRBJ1-5; no definite D call. V shed 0 bases and J shed 3 bases, with 12 bases lying between them. Per the germline V gene, CDR1 is LNHNV and CDR2 is YYDKDF (reference sequence). CDR3 size: 16 residues. The CDR3 here is CATSRDATGNNQPQHF. CDR3 nucleotide sequence: TGTGCCACCAGCAGAGACGCCACGGGTAACAATCAGCCCCAGCATTTT.

This chain connects TRBV6-1 to TRBJ1-2, with D tentatively TRBD1 (5 bases). Germline lookup yields CDR1 MNHNS and CDR2 SASEGT. The V end lost 2 bases, the J end lost 8 bases, and 18 bases lay between the germline ends. The CDR3 totals 15 residues. The CDR3 here is CASSESLGRSGGYTF. The CDR3 bases are TGTGCCAGCAGTGAATCCCTGGGGCGCTCGGGCGGCTACACCTTC.

The V and J genes are TRBV18 and TRBJ1-3; 8 nucleotides agree with TRBD1. Germline CDR1 reads KGHSH; CDR2 reads LQKENI. The CDR3 has 14 amino acids. The J segment lost 4 bases and the V segment lost 3 bases, leaving 2 bases of the junction unmatched. This CDR3 reads CASSPGQGGNTIYF. The DNA of the CDR3 is TGTGCCAGCTCACCCGGACAGGGCGGAAACACCATATATTTT.

This clone was observed a handful of times. This chain links TRBV4-1 with TRBJ1-3; no reliable D call. The CDR3 covers 15 residues. The germline CDR1 and CDR2 sequences are MGHRA and YSYEKL. Trimming pared 7 bases from V and 0 bases from J, leaving 13 bases between. CDR3 protein: CASTYDGSSGNTIYF. The CDR3 bases are TGCGCCAGCACATATGACGGGAGCTCTGGAAACACCATATATTTT.